This TCR beta chain derives from a study of T cell responses to AZD1222 COVID-19 vaccine. CDR3 length: 14 residues. Germline CDR1 is SGHDT and CDR2 is YYEEEE. Trimming pared 2 bases from V and 4 bases from J, leaving 10 bases between. Sequenced by immunoSEQ multiplex PCR; TCRdb stores in-frame clones only, minus some. The sample consists of some 64,000 clones, about 90% of them appearing once. This clone was found once. Antigen: not known. Study-level points and caveats: Scientists sampled the repertoires only once the peak T cell response had passed. Spike-specific TCR repertoires showed rising breadth and depth after two AZD1222 doses. Seropositive AZD1222 recipients at baseline numbered only five to seven. Donor demographics were predominantly white British with a female majority; clonal diversity may be underestimated.

The receptor was derived from an adult in good health. The chain carries TRBV5-6 and TRBJ1-3; D is ambiguous. The source was peripheral blood, collected on day 0 of AZD1222 vaccination. CDR3 in amino acids: CASSFVQSGNTIYF. In DNA, the CDR3 is TGTGCCAGCAGCTTTGTACAGTCAGGAAACACCATATATTTT. The entire variable domain, with the rest obtained from reference TRBV5-6 and TRBJ1-3, is as follows: DAGVTQSPTHLIKTRGQQVTLRCSPKSGHDTVSWYQQALGQGPQFIFQYYEEEERQRGNFPDRFSGHQFPNYSSELNVNALLLGDSALYLCASSFVQSGNTIYFGEGSWLTVV.